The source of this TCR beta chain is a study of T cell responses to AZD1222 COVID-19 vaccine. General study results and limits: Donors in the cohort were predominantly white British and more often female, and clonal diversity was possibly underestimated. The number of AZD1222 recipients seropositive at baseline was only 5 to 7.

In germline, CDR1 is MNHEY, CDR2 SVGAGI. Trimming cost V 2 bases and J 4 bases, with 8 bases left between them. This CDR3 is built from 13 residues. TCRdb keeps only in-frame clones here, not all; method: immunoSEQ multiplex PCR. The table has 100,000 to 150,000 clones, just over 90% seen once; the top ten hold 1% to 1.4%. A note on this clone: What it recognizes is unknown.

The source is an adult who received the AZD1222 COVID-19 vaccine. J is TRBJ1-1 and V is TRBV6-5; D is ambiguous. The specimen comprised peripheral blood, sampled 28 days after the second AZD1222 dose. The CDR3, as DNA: TGTGCCAGCAGTTACCGATTGGGCACTGAAGCTTTCTTT. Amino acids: CASSYRLGTEAFF.